This T cell receptor beta chain was recovered during a study of vaccination and CD4 T cells after COVID-19. Across the whole study: Every participant had a vaccine, which was either BNT162b2 or mRNA-1273, given in two doses. Whole-study findings and limits: Researchers report that 304 of 307 vaccine-specific clones in convalescent patients proved spike mono-reactive.

The treatment is: approximately nine-day PBMC culture with coronavirus spike peptide pools or control peptides (ViraFEST assay). As to this clonotype: Antigen specificity is unknown.

Germline V gives CDR1 DFQATT, CDR2 SNEGSKA (reference sequence). There are 16 residues in the CDR3. Trimming pared 5 bases from V and 5 bases from J, leaving 19 bases between. Sequenced with the Oncomine TCR Beta short-read assay was DNA taken from cultured CD4+ T cells. TCRdb redid the calling of the PCR reads with MiXCR, one entry per CDR3 protein. The data hold some 17,000 distinct CDR3 sequences, with 50% to 70% observed a single time. The rearrangement joins TRBV20-1 to TRBJ1-6, with a possible D match to TRBD1 (6 bases). The clonotype comes from a human donor who had recovered from COVID-19. The source was CD4+ T cells from blood, cultured in vitro, collected after SARS-CoV-2 vaccination. The chain's CDR3 is CSARSYKQGNNSPLHF. CDR3 DNA sequence: TGCAGTGCTCGATCTTATAAACAGGGAAATAATTCACCCCTCCACTTT.